A selection of T cell receptor beta chains follows, all from one sample in a study of blood T cell repertoires in COVID-19. Only in-frame clones appear in the TCRdb table, and some are missing; sequencing was by immunoSEQ multiplex PCR. The sample contains about 130,000 clones, 60% to 80% of which appear only once. The source material was peripheral blood. These receptors all come from a man in his sixties who had recovered from COVID-19. The CDR3 runs from the conserved cysteine through the conserved F or W.

v_call	j_call	cdr3_aa
TRBV27	TRBJ2-3	CASSFSGKAQYF
TRBV14	TRBJ2-5	CASSQDWRQGATQYF
TRBV7-2	TRBJ2-2	CASSGTGAGELFF
TRBV27	TRBJ2-1	CASSLNHQRGLNEQFF
TRBV6-1	TRBJ1-2	CASSTGPANYGYTF
TRBV7-3	TRBJ2-2	CASSRGSGELFF
TRBV6-5	TRBJ1-2	CASSYDRGPYGYTF
TRBV2	TRBJ2-1	CARGQDDNEQFF
TRBV5-4	TRBJ2-5	CASSPETGVSTTQYF
TRBV5-1	TRBJ1-3	CASSLAGLHSGNTIYF
TRBV19	TRBJ1-5	CASSNSDREGQPQHF
TRBV6-2/TRBV6-3	TRBJ2-2	CASSTGTGNTGELFF
TRBV29-1	TRBJ1-2	CSVEVGPGGYTF
TRBV5-4	TRBJ2-5	CASSLGTSGIETQYF
TRBV5-8	TRBJ2-5	CASTLEGPMETQYF
TRBV6-2/TRBV6-3	TRBJ2-2	CASSRLNGGLFF
TRBV5-4	TRBJ2-5	CASSPPGQGAGETQYF
TRBV5-4	TRBJ2-2	CASSLGGSGTNTGELFF
TRBV27	TRBJ2-7	CASSRTSDRYEQYF
TRBV5-6	TRBJ2-1	CASSRYNEQFF
TRBV19	TRBJ1-2	CASSRDRGNGYTF
TRBV13	TRBJ2-5	CASSSRLAETQYF
TRBV7-9	TRBJ1-5	CASSPTGTGTNQPQHF
TRBV7-2	TRBJ1-4	CASSWTGSGEKLFF
TRBV2	TRBJ2-1	CASSPLPGQAYNEQFF
TRBV9	TRBJ2-7	CASSPGTGEGEQYF
TRBV6-5	TRBJ1-6	CASSYEARVNSPLHF
TRBV5-1	TRBJ2-3	CASSLGGRGKADTQYF
TRBV25-1	TRBJ2-7	CASSGGTGRYEQYF
TRBV10-3	TRBJ2-1	CAISENKGGVYNEQFF
TRBV18	TRBJ1-1	CASSTKQGAWQAFF
TRBV7-3	TRBJ2-1	CASSTSGTSGWGYNEQFF
TRBV15	TRBJ2-1	CATSSLESYNEQFF
TRBV18	TRBJ2-5	CASSPTGGSETQYF
TRBV5-1	TRBJ2-2	CASSGTASWLFF
TRBV7-8	TRBJ1-2	CASSLATGGQYGYTF
TRBV28	TRBJ2-1	CASSLSLAGGGGQFF
TRBV3-1/TRBV3-2	TRBJ2-1	CASSQGTSGLNEQFF
TRBV28	TRBJ1-5	CASSLYRANQPQHF
TRBV6-5	TRBJ1-1	CASSYRGFMNTEAFF
TRBV3-1/TRBV3-2	TRBJ1-5	CASGERGNQPQHF
TRBV5-6	TRBJ1-6	CASSIWTGPGVDSPLHF
TRBV6-6	TRBJ2-1	CASTAGRSYNEQFF
TRBV5-6	TRBJ2-4	CASSGQDKHKNIQYF
TRBV5-1	TRBJ2-2	CASRPDSGGTGELFF
TRBV7-2	TRBJ2-1	CASSPTPLTSVDEQFF
TRBV5-6	TRBJ2-3	CASSLAASGSTDTQYF